The T cell receptor (beta chain) under discussion was sequenced for a study of blood T cell repertoires in COVID-19. This clone has only one observation. Produced via immunoSEQ multiplex PCR; TCRdb's table is partial and in-frame only. This sample has 230,000 or so clones; roughly 89% occur once, and the top ten carry around 2.3%. Trimming stripped 0 bases from V and 5 bases from J, with 13 bases between. The CDR3 is made up of 16 amino acids. Germline loops: CDR1 ENHRY, CDR2 SYGVKD. This sequence originates from a woman aged 60-75 years with COVID-19, enrolled during active disease. This chain joins TRBV10-3 and TRBJ2-2; tentatively, D is TRBD1 (6 bases). The material sequenced was peripheral blood. CDR3 nucleotide sequence: TGTGCCATCAGTGAGTCGTGGGGGCCGGGAACCGGGGAGCTGTTTTTT. Encoded protein: CAISESWGPGTGELFF.